A selection of T cell receptor beta chains follows, all from one sample in a study of early T cells in non-severe SARS-CoV-2 infection. Each CDR3 protein gets one entry after TCRdb re-called the 5' RACE reads with MiXCR. The sample has tens of thousands of distinct CDR3 sequences, 20% to 25% seen once; the top ten hold approximately 16%. The specimen was whole blood, collected at baseline. These TCRs come from an adult who was a healthcare worker with PCR-confirmed SARS-CoV-2 infection or an uninfected control (not recorded which). Both conserved end residues are part of each CDR3. D genes are given only for firm matches. The size entry is marked missing in some rows and otherwise reads once, few, many or a size class.

j_call	v_call	clone_size	d_call	cdr3_aa	cdr3_nt
TRBJ2-7	TRBV2	few	NA	CASSEAGRGQYF	TGTGCCAGCAGTGAAGCCGGACGCGGGCAGTACTTC
TRBJ1-1	TRBV2	many	NA	CASYSSLNEAFF	TGTGCCAGTTACTCCTCCCTTAATGAAGCTTTCTTT
TRBJ2-3	TRBV5-1	few	NA	CASSFTSAGRTDTQYF	TGCGCCAGCAGCTTTACAAGTGCGGGGCGAACAGATACGCAGTATTTT
TRBJ2-5	TRBV27	NA	NA	CASSPTMVGETQYF	TGTGCCAGCAGTCCAACTATGGTCGGAGAGACCCAGTACTTC
TRBJ2-7	TRBV7-9	NA	TRBD1	CASSLSRVRGTGQYEQYF	TGTGCCAGCAGCTTATCTCGCGTGCGCGGGACAGGGCAATACGAGCAGTACTTC
TRBJ2-2	TRBV5-1	few	NA	CASSFQGYTGELFF	TGCGCCAGCAGCTTTCAGGGCTACACCGGGGAGCTGTTTTTT
TRBJ1-5	TRBV30	many	TRBD1	CAWSDRDPQPQHF	TGTGCCTGGTCAGACAGGGACCCCCAGCCCCAGCATTTT
TRBJ2-1	TRBV9	NA	NA	CASSVGFYEQFF	TGTGCCAGCAGCGTAGGATTCTATGAGCAGTTCTTC
TRBJ2-5	TRBV15	few	NA	CATSRAEVGETQYF	TGTGCCACCAGCAGAGCGGAAGTTGGGGAGACCCAGTACTTC
TRBJ2-1	TRBV27	few	TRBD2	CASRPAGVYNEQFF	TGTGCCAGCAGGCCAGCGGGGGTCTACAATGAGCAGTTCTTC
TRBJ1-1	TRBV20-1	many	NA	CSASSGTQNTEAFF	TGCAGTGCTTCGTCCGGGACCCAGAACACTGAAGCTTTCTTT
TRBJ2-2	TRBV12-3/TRBV12-4	many	TRBD1	CASSVQGWELFF	TGTGCCAGCAGCGTACAGGGGTGGGAGCTGTTTTTT
TRBJ2-2	TRBV7-7	few	NA	CASSHRKGHTGELFF	TGTGCCAGCAGCCATAGGAAGGGGCACACCGGGGAGCTGTTTTTT
TRBJ1-1	TRBV29-1	few	NA	CSVVGGQAFF	TGCAGCGTCGTAGGGGGTCAAGCTTTCTTT
TRBJ2-2	TRBV3-1	NA	NA	CASSQASQGESGELFF	TGTGCCAGCAGCCAAGCATCACAGGGCGAATCCGGGGAGCTGTTTTTT
TRBJ2-1	TRBV7-6	NA	NA	CASSSRGAMNEQFF	TGTGCCAGCAGCTCTCGGGGGGCAATGAATGAGCAGTTCTTC
TRBJ1-2	TRBV12-3/TRBV12-4	many	NA	CASAPRSALSGYTF	TGTGCCAGCGCCCCCCGGTCTGCCCTCTCTGGCTACACCTTC
TRBJ2-1	TRBV3-1	NA	TRBD2	CASSPGGYNEQFF	TGTGCCAGCAGCCCGGGGGGCTACAATGAGCAGTTCTTC
TRBJ2-1	TRBV30	few	NA	CAWSPQFNEQFF	TGTGCCTGGAGTCCTCAGTTCAATGAGCAGTTCTTC
TRBJ1-1	TRBV6-5	few	TRBD1	CASRRQGKAFF	TGTGCCAGCAGGCGACAGGGGAAAGCTTTCTTT
TRBJ1-2	TRBV5-1	once	NA	CASSLDQANYGYTF	TGCGCCAGCAGCTTGGACCAGGCTAACTATGGCTACACCTTC
TRBJ2-5	TRBV3-1	few	NA	CASSPLAGIETQYF	TGTGCCAGCAGCCCACTGGCGGGGATAGAGACCCAGTACTTC
TRBJ2-2	TRBV6-2/TRBV6-3	few	NA	CASGTSRTSRTGELFF	TGTGCCAGCGGGACGAGTCGGACTTCTCGCACCGGGGAGCTGTTTTTT
TRBJ2-3	TRBV5-1	NA	NA	CASNLDGTDTQYF	TGCGCCAGCAACCTCGATGGCACAGATACGCAGTATTTT
TRBJ2-3	TRBV3-1	few	NA	CASSQETARDTQYF	TGTGCCAGCAGCCAAGAAACGGCGAGGGATACGCAGTATTTT
TRBJ1-1	TRBV3-1	NA	TRBD1	CASSQPGQVNTEVFF	TGTGCCAGCAGCCAACCGGGACAGGTGAACACTGAAGTTTTCTTT
TRBJ1-1	TRBV29-1	NA	NA	CSVEDPLLTGVNTEAFF	TGCAGCGTTGAAGATCCTCTGCTGACAGGAGTAAACACTGAAGCTTTCTTT
TRBJ2-3	TRBV2	few	TRBD1	CASSEEGQGADTQYF	TGTGCCAGCAGTGAAGAAGGACAGGGGGCAGATACGCAGTATTTT
TRBJ2-2	TRBV18	few	NA	CASSQGTDTGELFF	TGTGCCAGCTCCCAGGGGACGGACACCGGGGAGCTGTTTTTT
TRBJ1-4	TRBV29-1	many	NA	CSVEGPGQSLFF	TGCAGCGTTGAAGGCCCTGGGCAGTCACTGTTTTTT
TRBJ1-4	TRBV15	many	NA	CATSSLLYEKLFF	TGTGCCACCAGCAGTCTGCTCTATGAAAAACTGTTTTTT
TRBJ2-5	TRBV12-3/TRBV12-4	many	NA	CASSSQGISETQYF	TGTGCCAGCAGTTCCCAGGGAATATCAGAGACCCAGTACTTC
TRBJ2-5	TRBV11-2	few	NA	CASSLDRETQYF	TGTGCCAGCAGCTTAGACAGAGAGACCCAGTACTTC
TRBJ1-2	TRBV5-8	few	NA	CASSFATRYGYTF	TGTGCCAGCAGCTTCGCCACAAGATATGGCTACACCTTC
TRBJ2-4	TRBV5-7	few	NA	CASNRQEGNIQYF	TGTGCCAGTAACCGACAGGAAGGGAACATTCAGTACTTC
TRBJ2-5	TRBV7-2	NA	TRBD2	CASSFQRGAETQYF	TGTGCCAGCAGCTTTCAGCGGGGGGCAGAGACCCAGTACTTC
TRBJ2-3	TRBV3-1	NA	NA	CASSQEKPLDTQYF	TGTGCCAGCAGCCAAGAGAAACCTCTGGATACGCAGTATTTT
TRBJ2-7	TRBV4-1	NA	NA	CASSPTHTPYEQYF	TGCGCCAGCAGCCCGACACATACACCCTACGAGCAGTACTTC
TRBJ1-3	TRBV6-1	NA	NA	CASSTLDSGNTIYF	TGTGCCAGCAGTACTTTGGACTCTGGAAACACCATATATTTT
TRBJ2-3	TRBV10-2	NA	NA	CATQGWDTDTQYF	TGCGCCACCCAAGGGTGGGACACAGATACGCAGTATTTT
TRBJ1-2	TRBV19	many	TRBD1	CASGGTAYFYGYTF	TGTGCCAGTGGAGGGACAGCCTACTTTTATGGCTACACCTTC
TRBJ1-2	TRBV7-2	once	NA	CASSTGTANGYTF	TGTGCCAGCAGCACCGGGACGGCCAATGGCTACACCTTC
TRBJ1-4	TRBV4-2	few	NA	CASSQGWTDEKLFF	TGTGCCAGCAGCCAAGGATGGACGGACGAAAAACTGTTTTTT
TRBJ1-1	TRBV27	few	TRBD1	CASSSQGDQTEAFF	TGTGCCAGCAGTTCTCAGGGGGATCAAACTGAAGCTTTCTTT
TRBJ1-1	TRBV5-6	few	NA	CASSLGRVNTEAFF	TGTGCCAGCAGCTTAGGGAGAGTGAACACTGAAGCTTTCTTT